This T cell receptor beta chain was observed in a study of shared clonotypes between healthy human individuals. Overall study results and limits: Researchers found naive subsets generally carried larger estimated richness than memory subsets.

To note about this clone: Its antigen is currently unknown.

The method was immunoSEQ multiplex PCR; TCRdb's version includes in-frame clones alone and lacks a portion of them. The table has approximately 2.5 million clones, roughly 93% seen once. The source material was naive CD4+ T cells from PBMCs. Stated subset: CD45RA+ positively selected. The sequence came from a man between 18 and 29 years old in good health. Some clones in this sample may be carry-over from other donors' samples.

Here the CDR3 reads CASSLGDRVHEQYF. CDR3 nucleotide sequence: TGTGCCAGCAGTTTAGGGGACAGGGTCCACGAGCAGTACTTC. The chain has TRBV28 and TRBJ2-7, with 9 bases aligning to TRBD1. The germline V gene has CDR1 MDHEN and CDR2 SYDVKM. V lost 2 bases, J lost 5 bases, and 4 bases stayed unmatched. This CDR3 has 14 amino acids. The whole variable domain, remainder taken from reference TRBV28 and TRBJ2-7, is DVKVTQSSRYLVKRTGEKVFLECVQDMDHENMFWYRQDPGLGLRLIYFSYDVKMKEKGDIPEGYSVSREKKERFSLILESASTNQTSMYLCASSLGDRVHEQYFGPGTRLTVT.